This TCR beta chain was profiled in a study of cytomegalovirus exposure and HLA in healthy donors. Whole-study findings and limits: Owing to their indistinguishability, certain V segments, notably TRBV6-2 and TRBV6-3, were excluded.

CDR3 length: 12 residues. Germline-derived CDR1 and CDR2 are SGHNT and YENEEA. The J segment lost 10 bases and the V segment lost 1 base, leaving 3 bases of the junction unmatched. A word on this clone: Its target is unknown.

Vbeta (60) and Jbeta (13) primers were used in the PCR. Assay: immunoSEQ multiplex PCR; the TCRdb copy retains only in-frame clones and omits some. The sample consists of roughly 100,000 clones, under 80% of them appearing once. The chain has TRBV11-3 and TRBJ1-2; TRBD1 agrees at 7 bases. The source of this sequence is a woman in her late teens or twenties in good health and CMV-seropositive. The sample comprised PBMCs. The DNA of the CDR3 is TGTGCCAGCAGCTTAGGGGACAGCGACTACACCTTC. Translated, it gives CASSLGDSDYTF.